The rows below give T cell receptor beta chains drawn from one sample of a study of OX40 agonist ivuxolimab in advanced cancers. Method: immunoSEQ multiplex PCR; TCRdb's copy keeps in-frame clones and lacks some. The repertoire holds roughly 53,000 clones, about 88% seen once, with about 48% in the top ten. The input for sequencing was CD4+ or CD8+ T cells sorted from blood, taken in a trial of the OX40 agonist ivuxolimab. The receptors stem from an adult with an advanced solid tumor such as melanoma, head and neck, liver or kidney cancer. Each CDR3 is given with its conserved first and last residue.

v_call	j_call	cdr3_aa
TRBV18	TRBJ2-7	CASSTKGQGHSYEQYF
TRBV4-3	TRBJ1-6	CASSPTWGQINSPLHF
TRBV27	TRBJ1-5	CASSLNRQGSQHF
TRBV13	TRBJ2-7	CASRGGVTSYEQYF
TRBV7-8	TRBJ2-4	CASSLGRSGDAKNIQYF
TRBV4-2	TRBJ2-3	CASNTSKAVEGTNTDTQYF
TRBV6-1	TRBJ1-4	CASSARTVNEKLFF
TRBV28	TRBJ2-1	CASSPDREVGNEQFF
TRBV4-1	TRBJ2-3	CASGSLGLSTDTQYF
TRBV5-1	TRBJ1-2	CASSLGVGSYGYTF
TRBV19	TRBJ2-1	CASSTGLAGVYNEQFF